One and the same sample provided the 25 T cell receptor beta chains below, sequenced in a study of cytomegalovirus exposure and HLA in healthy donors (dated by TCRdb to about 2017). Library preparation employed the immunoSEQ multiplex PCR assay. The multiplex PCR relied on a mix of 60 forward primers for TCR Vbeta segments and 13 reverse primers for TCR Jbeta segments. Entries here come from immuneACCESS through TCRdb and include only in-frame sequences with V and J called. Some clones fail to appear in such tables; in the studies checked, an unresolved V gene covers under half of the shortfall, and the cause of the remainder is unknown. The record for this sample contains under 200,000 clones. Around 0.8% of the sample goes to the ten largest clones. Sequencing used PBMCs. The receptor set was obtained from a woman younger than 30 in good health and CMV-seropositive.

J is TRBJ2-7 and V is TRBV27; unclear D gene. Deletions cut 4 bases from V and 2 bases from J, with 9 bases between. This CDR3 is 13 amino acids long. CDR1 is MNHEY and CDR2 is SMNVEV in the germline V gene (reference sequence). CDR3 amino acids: CASSSGDTYEQYF. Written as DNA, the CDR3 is TGTGCCAGCAGTTCCGGTGATACCTACGAGCAGTACTTC.

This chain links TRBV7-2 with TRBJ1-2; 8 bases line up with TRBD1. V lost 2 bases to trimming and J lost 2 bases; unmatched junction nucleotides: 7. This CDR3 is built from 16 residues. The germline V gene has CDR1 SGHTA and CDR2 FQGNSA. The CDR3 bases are TGTGCCAGCAGCTTATCCGGGACAGGTTGGAACTATGGCTACACCTTC. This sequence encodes CASSLSGTGWNYGYTF. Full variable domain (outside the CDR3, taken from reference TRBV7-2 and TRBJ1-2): GAGVSQSPSNKVTEKGKDVELRCDPISGHTALYWYRQSLGQGLEFLIYFQGNSAPDKSGLPSDRFSAERTGGSVSTLTIQRTQQEDSAVYLCASSLSGTGWNYGYTFGSGTRLTVV.

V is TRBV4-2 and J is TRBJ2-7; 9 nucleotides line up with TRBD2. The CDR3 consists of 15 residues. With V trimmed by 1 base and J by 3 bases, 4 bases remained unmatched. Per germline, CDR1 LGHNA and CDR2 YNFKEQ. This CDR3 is CASSQGSSGDYEQYF. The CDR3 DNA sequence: TGTGCCAGCAGCCAAGGGTCTAGCGGGGACTACGAGCAGTACTTC.

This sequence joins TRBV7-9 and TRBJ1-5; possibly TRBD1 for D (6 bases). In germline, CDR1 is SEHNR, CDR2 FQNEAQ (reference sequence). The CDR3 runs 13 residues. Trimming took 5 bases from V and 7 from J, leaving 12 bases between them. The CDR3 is CASSPQGRQPQHF. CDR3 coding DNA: TGTGCCAGCAGCCCACAGGGAAGGCAGCCCCAGCATTTT.

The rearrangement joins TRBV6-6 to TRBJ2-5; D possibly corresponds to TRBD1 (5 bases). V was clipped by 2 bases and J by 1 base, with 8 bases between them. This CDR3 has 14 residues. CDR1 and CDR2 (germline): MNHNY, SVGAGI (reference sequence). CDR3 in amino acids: CASSYGHFQETQYF. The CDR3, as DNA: TGTGCCAGCAGTTACGGACACTTCCAAGAGACCCAGTACTTC.

This chain's CDR3 is CASSDPHGTGTLPYTGELFF. In DNA form, the CDR3 reads TGCGCCAGCAGTGACCCTCATGGGACAGGGACGCTCCCTTACACCGGGGAGCTGTTTTTT. The chain uses TRBV10-2 and TRBJ2-2, with TRBD1 identical over 9 bases. Germline CDR1 and CDR2: WSHSY and SAAADI. V lost 3 bases and J lost 3; bases outside the gene matches: 17. This CDR3 has 20 residues.

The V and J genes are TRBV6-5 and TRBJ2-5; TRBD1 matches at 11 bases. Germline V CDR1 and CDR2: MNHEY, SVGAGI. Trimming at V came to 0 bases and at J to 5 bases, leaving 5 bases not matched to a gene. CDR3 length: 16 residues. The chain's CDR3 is CASSYSGTGGSETQYF. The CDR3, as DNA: TGTGCCAGCAGTTACTCGGGGACAGGGGGATCGGAGACCCAGTACTTC.

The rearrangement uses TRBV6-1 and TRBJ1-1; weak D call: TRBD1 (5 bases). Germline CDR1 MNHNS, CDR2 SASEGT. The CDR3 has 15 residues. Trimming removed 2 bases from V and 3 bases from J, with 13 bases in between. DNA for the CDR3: TGTGCCAGCAGTGAATCAGGGCGTAAGGACACTGAAGCTTTCTTT. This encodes CASSESGRKDTEAFF.

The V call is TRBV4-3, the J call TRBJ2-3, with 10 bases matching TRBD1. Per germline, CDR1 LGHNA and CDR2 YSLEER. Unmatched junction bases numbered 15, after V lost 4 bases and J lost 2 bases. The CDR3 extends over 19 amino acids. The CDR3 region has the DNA TGCGCCAGCAGCCGGTACCACGGACCGGGACAGGGGTTCACAGATACGCAGTATTTT. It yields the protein CASSRYHGPGQGFTDTQYF.

CDR3: CASSSRSGQGITDTQYF. For the CDR3, the DNA is TGCGCCAGCAGCTCGCGCTCAGGGCAGGGGATCACAGATACGCAGTATTTT. This chain joins TRBV5-1 and TRBJ2-3; TRBD1 might be the D (6 bases). Germline values: CDR1 SGHRS, CDR2 YFSETQ. The V end was cut by 3 bases, the J end by 2 bases, with 19 bases between. This CDR3 contains 17 residues.

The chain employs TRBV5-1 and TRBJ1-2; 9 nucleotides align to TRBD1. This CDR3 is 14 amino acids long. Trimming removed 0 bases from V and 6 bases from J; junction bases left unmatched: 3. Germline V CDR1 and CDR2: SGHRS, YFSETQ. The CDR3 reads CASSLVRQGDGYTF. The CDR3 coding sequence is TGCGCCAGCAGCTTGGTTCGACAGGGGGATGGCTACACCTTC. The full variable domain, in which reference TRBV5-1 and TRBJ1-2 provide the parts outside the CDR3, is KAGVTQTPRYLIKTRGQQVTLSCSPISGHRSVSWYQQTPGQGLQFLFEYFSETQRNKGNFPGRFSGRQFSNSRSEMNVSTLELGDSALYLCASSLVRQGDGYTFGSGTRLTVV.

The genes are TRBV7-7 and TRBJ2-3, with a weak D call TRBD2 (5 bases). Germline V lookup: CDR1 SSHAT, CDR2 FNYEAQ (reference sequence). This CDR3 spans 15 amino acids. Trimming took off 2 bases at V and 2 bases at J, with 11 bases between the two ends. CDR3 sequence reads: CASSLSPGYTDTQYF. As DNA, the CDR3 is TGTGCCAGCAGCTTATCCCCGGGATACACAGATACGCAGTATTTT.

CDR3 sequence reads: CASSYPPDSYEQYF. CDR3 coding DNA: TGTGCCAGCAGTTACCCCCCGGACTCCTACGAGCAGTACTTC. V and J are TRBV6-6 and TRBJ2-5; D is uncertain. The better agreement between TRBJ2-7 and the DNA end casts doubt on the J call. The CDR3 totals 14 residues. Germline assignment: CDR1 MNHNY and CDR2 SVGAGI (reference sequence).

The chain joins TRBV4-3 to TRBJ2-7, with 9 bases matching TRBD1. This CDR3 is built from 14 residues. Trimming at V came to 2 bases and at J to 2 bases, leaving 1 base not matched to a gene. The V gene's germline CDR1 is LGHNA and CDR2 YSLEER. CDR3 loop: CASSQRQGAYEQYF. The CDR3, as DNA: TGCGCCAGCAGCCAAAGACAGGGGGCCTACGAGCAGTACTTC.

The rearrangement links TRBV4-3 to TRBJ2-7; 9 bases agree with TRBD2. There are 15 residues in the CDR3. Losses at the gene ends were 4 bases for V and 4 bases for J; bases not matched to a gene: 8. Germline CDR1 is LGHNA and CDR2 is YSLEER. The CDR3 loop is CASSLQAGGRYEQYF. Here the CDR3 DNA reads TGCGCCAGCAGCCTCCAAGCGGGGGGCAGATACGAGCAGTACTTC.

CDR3 protein: CASSLLAGGLNEQFF. The CDR3 coding sequence is TGTGCCAGCAGTCTTCTAGCGGGGGGGCTCAATGAGCAGTTCTTC. This chain uses TRBV6-5 with TRBJ2-1, with 12 bases fitting TRBD2. The V gene's germline CDR1 is MNHEY and CDR2 SVGAGI. Trimming removed 5 bases from V and 6 bases from J; junction bases left unmatched: 5. The CDR3 sequence is 15 residues long.

The CDR3 reads CASSLRSLHPYNNEQFF. The CDR3 bases are TGTGCCAGCAGTTTAAGGAGCCTCCACCCATACAACAATGAGCAGTTCTTC. The V call is TRBV27, the J call TRBJ2-1; D unclear. The CDR3 totals 17 residues. V was shortened by 2 bases and J by 5 bases, with 19 bases between the two germline ends. CDR1 MNHEY and CDR2 SMNVEV come from the germline V gene (reference sequence).

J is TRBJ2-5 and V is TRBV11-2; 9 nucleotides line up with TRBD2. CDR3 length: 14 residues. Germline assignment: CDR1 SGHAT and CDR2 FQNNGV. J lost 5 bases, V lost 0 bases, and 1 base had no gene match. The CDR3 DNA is TGTGCCAGCAGCTTAGAGCGGGGGGGGGAGACCCAGTACTTC. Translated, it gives CASSLERGGETQYF.

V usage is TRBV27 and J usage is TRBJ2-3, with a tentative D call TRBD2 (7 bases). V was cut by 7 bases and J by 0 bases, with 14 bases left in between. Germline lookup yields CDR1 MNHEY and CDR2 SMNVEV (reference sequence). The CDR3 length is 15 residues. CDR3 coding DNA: TGTGCCAGCATCAAAGGGGGGGGAAGCACAGATACGCAGTATTTT. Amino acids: CASIKGGGSTDTQYF.

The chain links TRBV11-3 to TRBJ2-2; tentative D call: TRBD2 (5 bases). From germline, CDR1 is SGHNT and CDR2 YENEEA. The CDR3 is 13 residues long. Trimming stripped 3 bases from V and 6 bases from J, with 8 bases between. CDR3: CASSFGEPGELFF. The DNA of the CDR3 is TGTGCCAGCAGCTTCGGGGAGCCCGGGGAGCTGTTTTTT.

In DNA, the CDR3 is TGTGCCAGCAGCCGGGACAGGTACAATGAGCAGTTCTTC. Its protein is CASSRDRYNEQFF. The V gene is TRBV7-8, the J gene TRBJ2-1, with 8 bases aligning to TRBD1. CDR3 length: 13 amino acids. In germline, CDR1 is SGHVS, CDR2 FQNEAQ. V was clipped by 5 bases and J by 4 bases; unmatched bases: 1. Supplemented by reference TRBV7-8 and TRBJ2-1, the full variable domain reads GAGVSQSPRYKVAKRGQDVALRCDPISGHVSLFWYQQALGQGPEFLTYFQNEAQLDKSGLPSDRFFAERPEGSVSTLKIQRTQQEDSAVYLCASSRDRYNEQFFGPGTRLTVL.

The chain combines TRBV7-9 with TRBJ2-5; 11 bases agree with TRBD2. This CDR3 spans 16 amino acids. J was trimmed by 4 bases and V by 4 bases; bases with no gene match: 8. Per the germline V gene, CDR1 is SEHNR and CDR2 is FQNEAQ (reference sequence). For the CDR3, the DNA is TGTGCCAGCAGCTCCCGGACTAGCGGGCCGATAGAGACCCAGTACTTC. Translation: CASSSRTSGPIETQYF. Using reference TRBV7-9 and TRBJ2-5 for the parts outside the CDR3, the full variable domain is DTGVSQNPRHKITKRGQNVTFRCDPISEHNRLYWYRQTLGQGPEFLTYFQNEAQLEKSRLLSDRFSAERPKGSFSTLEIQRTEQGDSAMYLCASSSRTSGPIETQYFGPGTRLLVL.

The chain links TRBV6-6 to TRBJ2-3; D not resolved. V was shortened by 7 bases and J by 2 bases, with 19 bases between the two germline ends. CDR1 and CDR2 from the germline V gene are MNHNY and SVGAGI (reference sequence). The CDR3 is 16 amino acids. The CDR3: CASNPLSPTPTDTQYF. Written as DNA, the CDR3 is TGTGCCAGCAATCCACTATCCCCCACCCCCACAGATACGCAGTATTTT.

The CDR3 loop is CATNFVSSGGVIRRLAGELFF. The CDR3 region has the DNA TGCGCCACCAATTTCGTGTCTAGCGGGGGGGTAATTAGGCGACTCGCCGGGGAGCTGTTTTTT. This rearrangement joins TRBV10-2 to TRBJ2-2; 12 bases align to TRBD2. Germline V lookup: CDR1 WSHSY, CDR2 SAAADI. This CDR3 has 21 amino acids. V shed 10 bases and J 6 bases; nucleotides not matched to a gene: 27.

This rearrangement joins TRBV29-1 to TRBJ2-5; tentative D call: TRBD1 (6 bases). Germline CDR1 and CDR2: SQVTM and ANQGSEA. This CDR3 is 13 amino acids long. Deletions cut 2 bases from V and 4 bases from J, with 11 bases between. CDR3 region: CSVETGRGETQYF. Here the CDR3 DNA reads TGCAGCGTTGAAACAGGCAGGGGAGAGACCCAGTACTTC. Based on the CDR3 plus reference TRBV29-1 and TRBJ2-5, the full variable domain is SAVISQKPSRDICQRGTSLTIQCQVDSQVTMMFWYRQQPGQSLTLIATANQGSEATYESGFVIDKFPISRPNLTFSTLTVSNMSPEDSSIYLCSVETGRGETQYFGPGTRLLVL.